The text below deals with one TCR beta chain. As yet, its antigen is unknown. One entry per CDR3 protein results from TCRdb running MiXCR on the 5' RACE reads. The repertoire holds about 35,000 distinct CDR3 sequences, with 9% to 12% as singletons. This sample stems from a study of CD8 T cells in ankylosing spondylitis. Study-wide results and limits: Reactive arthritis synovial fluid and blood were previously reported to contain some motif variants.

The sequence came from a male donor with ankylosing spondylitis or in good health (not recorded which). Specimen: blood, either unsorted or a sorted T cell fraction (not recorded which).

The chain's CDR3 is CASRLEGPNTGELFF. The CDR3 bases are TGCGCCAGCAGACTGGAGGGACCGAACACCGGGGAGCTGTTTTTT. The chain joins TRBV5-1 to TRBJ2-2; tentatively, D is TRBD2 (6 bases). Deletions cut 5 bases from V and 0 bases from J, with 11 bases between. Germline loops: CDR1 SGHRS, CDR2 YFSETQ. This CDR3 is built from 15 residues.